A single sample gave rise to the 3 T cell receptor beta chains below, sequenced in a study of cytomegalovirus exposure and HLA in healthy donors. Primers: 60 Vbeta forward and 13 Jbeta reverse. TCRdb's copy holds only in-frame clones and misses some; the assay was immunoSEQ multiplex PCR. The sample carries under 130,000 clones, around 74% recorded once. Sequenced: PBMCs. These receptor sequences come from a man aged 35-49 years in good health and CMV-seronegative.

This clone has more than one count but fewer than ten. In DNA, the CDR3 is TGTGCCAGCAGTTACCCCCTCAGGGCCGACGTGCTGTTTTTT. Translation: CASSYPLRADVLFF. The genes are TRBV6-6 and TRBJ2-2, with a possible D match to TRBD1 (5 bases). V lost 2 bases and J lost 13, with 17 bases in between. Germline CDR1 and CDR2: MNHNY and SVGAGI (reference sequence). This CDR3 has 14 amino acids.

The chain couples TRBV7-9 to TRBJ2-2; 10 bases fit TRBD2. J was trimmed by 3 bases and V by 2 bases; bases with no gene match: 12. Germline-derived CDR1 and CDR2 are SEHNR and FQNEAQ (reference sequence). CDR3 length: 19 residues. CDR3 sequence reads: CASSLRSSGRAFDTGELFF. The DNA of the CDR3 is TGTGCCAGCAGCTTAAGGTCGAGCGGGAGGGCCTTTGACACCGGGGAGCTGTTTTTT.

This chain links TRBV27 with TRBJ2-7; weak D call: TRBD1 (6 bases). Trimming removed 3 bases at V and 5 bases at J, with 11 bases between. Germline values: CDR1 MNHEY, CDR2 SMNVEV (reference sequence). This CDR3 has 13 residues. The CDR3 sequence is CASSFAGVNEQYF. CDR3 nucleotide sequence: TGTGCCAGCAGTTTTGCAGGGGTGAACGAGCAGTACTTC.